The rows below give T cell receptor beta chains drawn from one sample of a study of lymphopenia after photon versus proton radiotherapy. TCRdb keeps only in-frame clones here, not all; method: immunoSEQ multiplex PCR. The sample contains about 33,000 clones, around 90% of which appear only once. This specimen was peripheral blood, taken from a patient treated with photon-based radiotherapy. These receptors were taken from a woman between 50 and 59 years old with pancreatic cancer. The CDR3 runs from the conserved cysteine through the conserved F or W. The D gene is left open where the match is weak. Clone size is given for some rows only: seen once, a few or many times, or a class if the clone is expanded.

j_call: TRBJ2-7
d_call: TRBD2
v_call: TRBV4-1
clone_size: .
cdr3_aa: CASSQDQGGSPYEQYF
cdr3_nt: TGCGCCAGCAGCCAAGATCAGGGAGGGTCTCCCTACGAGCAGTACTTC

j_call: TRBJ2-1
d_call: TRBD2
v_call: TRBV13
clone_size: .
cdr3_aa: CASSLGRGLAGVGEQFF
cdr3_nt: TGTGCCAGCAGCTTAGGCCGGGGACTAGCGGGAGTGGGTGAGCAGTTCTTC

j_call: TRBJ2-2
d_call: TRBD2
v_call: TRBV9
clone_size: .
cdr3_aa: CASSVSGVNTGELFF
cdr3_nt: TGTGCCAGCAGCGTTAGCGGGGTTAACACCGGGGAGCTGTTTTTT

j_call: TRBJ2-4
d_call: .
v_call: TRBV25-1
clone_size: .
cdr3_aa: CASSRSGTLAKNIQYF
cdr3_nt: TGTGCCAGCAGCCGGAGCGGCACTTTAGCCAAAAACATTCAGTACTTC

j_call: TRBJ2-3
d_call: .
v_call: TRBV7-2
clone_size: .
cdr3_aa: CASSLSGTDTQYF
cdr3_nt: TGTGCCAGCAGCCTTTCTGGCACAGATACGCAGTATTTT

j_call: TRBJ2-5
d_call: .
v_call: TRBV19
clone_size: .
cdr3_aa: CASSPRRGGETQYF
cdr3_nt: TGTGCCAGTAGTCCCAGAAGGGGCGGGGAGACCCAGTACTTC

j_call: TRBJ2-5
d_call: .
v_call: TRBV11-2
clone_size: .
cdr3_aa: CASSLWRRETQYF
cdr3_nt: TGTGCCAGCAGCTTATGGCGAAGAGAGACCCAGTACTTC

j_call: TRBJ2-3
d_call: TRBD2
v_call: TRBV4-3
clone_size: once
cdr3_aa: CASSQVAGGATDTQYF
cdr3_nt: TGCGCCAGCAGCCAAGTAGCGGGAGGAGCCACAGATACGCAGTATTTT

j_call: TRBJ2-3
d_call: TRBD2
v_call: TRBV5-1
clone_size: .
cdr3_aa: CASSSQAGGPDTQYF
cdr3_nt: TGCGCCAGCAGCTCCCAAGCGGGAGGGCCAGATACGCAGTATTTT

j_call: TRBJ2-1
d_call: TRBD2
v_call: TRBV2
clone_size: .
cdr3_aa: CARSELAGGPRDEQFF
cdr3_nt: TGTGCCCGCAGTGAACTAGCGGGAGGGCCAAGGGATGAGCAGTTCTTC

j_call: TRBJ2-7
d_call: .
v_call: TRBV6-5
clone_size: .
cdr3_aa: CASSNNRDRGYEQYF
cdr3_nt: TGTGCCAGCAGTAATAACCGGGACCGTGGGTACGAGCAGTACTTC

j_call: TRBJ2-4
d_call: .
v_call: TRBV4-1
clone_size: .
cdr3_aa: CASSQVWDGIAKNIQYF
cdr3_nt: TGCGCCAGCAGCCAAGTTTGGGACGGTATAGCCAAAAACATTCAGTACTTC

j_call: TRBJ2-4
d_call: TRBD1
v_call: TRBV30
clone_size: .
cdr3_aa: CAGGQGQNIQYF
cdr3_nt: TGTGCCGGGGGACAGGGTCAAAACATTCAGTACTTC

j_call: TRBJ2-1
d_call: TRBD2
v_call: TRBV5-4
clone_size: .
cdr3_aa: CASSKGSGGQQYEQFF
cdr3_nt: TGTGCCAGCAGCAAGGGGAGCGGGGGCCAACAATATGAGCAGTTCTTC

j_call: TRBJ2-6
d_call: .
v_call: TRBV7-9
clone_size: .
cdr3_aa: CASSPLRDVGDVLTF
cdr3_nt: TGTGCCAGCAGCCCCCTCCGGGACGTAGGCGACGTCCTGACTTTC

j_call: TRBJ2-1
d_call: TRBD2
v_call: TRBV4-2
clone_size: .
cdr3_aa: CASSLAGDHEQFF
cdr3_nt: TGTGCCAGCAGTCTAGCGGGAGACCATGAGCAGTTCTTC

j_call: TRBJ1-1
d_call: .
v_call: TRBV5-1
clone_size: .
cdr3_aa: CASSYARETNTEAFF
cdr3_nt: TGCGCCAGCAGCTACGCACGGGAGACGAACACTGAAGCTTTCTTT

j_call: TRBJ1-5
d_call: TRBD1
v_call: TRBV27
clone_size: few
cdr3_aa: CASSLDRAHQPQHF
cdr3_nt: TGTGCCAGCAGTTTAGACAGGGCCCATCAGCCCCAGCATTTT

j_call: TRBJ2-2
d_call: .
v_call: TRBV19
clone_size: .
cdr3_aa: CSAGAPGTGELFF
cdr3_nt: TGTTCGGCGGGGGCGCCCGGCACCGGGGAGCTGTTTTTT

j_call: TRBJ2-7
d_call: TRBD2
v_call: TRBV18
clone_size: .
cdr3_aa: CASSLSGVENEQYF
cdr3_nt: TGTGCCAGCTCACTTAGCGGGGTTGAAAACGAGCAGTACTTC

j_call: TRBJ1-4
d_call: TRBD1
v_call: TRBV5-1
clone_size: .
cdr3_aa: CASTLSGTGNEKLFF
cdr3_nt: TGCGCCAGCACATTGTCCGGGACAGGGAATGAAAAACTGTTTTTT

j_call: TRBJ2-7
d_call: .
v_call: TRBV29-1
clone_size: once
cdr3_aa: CSVRAGNPPPEQYF
cdr3_nt: TGCAGCGTTCGGGCAGGGAACCCTCCTCCCGAGCAGTACTTC

j_call: TRBJ2-4
d_call: .
v_call: TRBV28
clone_size: .
cdr3_aa: CASSPMERSGAKNIQYF
cdr3_nt: TGTGCCAGCAGTCCCATGGAAAGGTCCGGAGCCAAAAACATTCAGTACTTC

j_call: TRBJ2-1
d_call: .
v_call: TRBV30
clone_size: .
cdr3_aa: CAWSRRASSNEQFF
cdr3_nt: TGTGCCTGGAGCAGGAGGGCCTCAAGCAATGAGCAGTTCTTC

j_call: TRBJ1-2
d_call: .
v_call: TRBV2
clone_size: .
cdr3_aa: CASSGGDRPYTF
cdr3_nt: TGTGCCAGCAGTGGGGGGGACCGCCCCTACACCTTC

j_call: TRBJ2-7
d_call: TRBD1
v_call: TRBV14
clone_size: .
cdr3_aa: CASSPGTGSQYEQHF
cdr3_nt: TGTGCCAGCAGCCCGGGGACAGGGTCACAGTACGAGCAGCACTTC

j_call: TRBJ1-3
d_call: .
v_call: TRBV9
clone_size: .
cdr3_aa: CASSPRAEGARPIYF
cdr3_nt: TGTGCCAGCAGCCCCCGGGCCGAGGGAGCCAGGCCCATATATTTT

j_call: TRBJ2-3
d_call: .
v_call: TRBV27
clone_size: .
cdr3_aa: CASSLDRNTDTQYF
cdr3_nt: TGTGCCAGCAGTTTGGACAGAAACACAGATACGCAGTATTTT

j_call: TRBJ1-2
d_call: .
v_call: TRBV6-5
clone_size: .
cdr3_aa: CASSPTGTGYGYTF
cdr3_nt: TGTGCCAGCAGTCCTACTGGGACCGGCTATGGCTACACCTTC

j_call: TRBJ1-2
d_call: TRBD1
v_call: TRBV4-1
clone_size: .
cdr3_aa: CASSQTDRETYGYTF
cdr3_nt: TGCGCCAGCAGCCAGACGGACAGGGAGACCTATGGCTACACCTTC

j_call: TRBJ2-7
d_call: .
v_call: TRBV7-2
clone_size: .
cdr3_aa: CASSPTAGLRYEQYF
cdr3_nt: TGTGCCAGCAGCCCGACGGCGGGGCTTCGATACGAGCAGTACTTC

j_call: TRBJ2-3
d_call: .
v_call: TRBV11-2
clone_size: .
cdr3_aa: CASSLDPSRTDTQYF
cdr3_nt: TGTGCCAGCAGCTTAGATCCCAGCCGCACAGATACGCAGTATTTT

j_call: TRBJ2-1
d_call: .
v_call: TRBV5-1
clone_size: .
cdr3_aa: CASSLPGASVGGVLGNEQFF
cdr3_nt: TGCGCCAGCAGCTTACCAGGGGCTAGCGTTGGGGGAGTTCTCGGCAATGAGCAGTTCTTC

j_call: TRBJ2-3
d_call: TRBD2
v_call: TRBV4-1
clone_size: .
cdr3_aa: CASSQDLVPRLREFPTDTQYF
cdr3_nt: TGCGCCAGCAGCCAAGATCTGGTCCCCCGCTTGCGGGAGTTCCCCACAGATACGCAGTATTTT

j_call: TRBJ2-3
d_call: .
v_call: TRBV5-1
clone_size: .
cdr3_aa: CASSLIPHGGTDTQYF
cdr3_nt: TGCGCCAGCAGCTTGATACCGCACGGCGGCACAGATACGCAGTATTTT

j_call: TRBJ2-3
d_call: TRBD2
v_call: TRBV11-2
clone_size: .
cdr3_aa: CASSQRLAGVTDTQYF
cdr3_nt: TGTGCCAGCAGTCAACGACTAGCGGGAGTGACAGATACGCAGTATTTT

j_call: TRBJ2-1
d_call: .
v_call: TRBV11-2
clone_size: few
cdr3_aa: CASSRESASYNEQFF
cdr3_nt: TGTGCCAGCAGCCGTGAATCTGCGTCCTACAATGAGCAGTTCTTC

j_call: TRBJ2-1
d_call: TRBD2
v_call: TRBV4-1
clone_size: once
cdr3_aa: CASSKTSGLNEQFF
cdr3_nt: TGCGCCAGCAGCAAGACTAGCGGGTTAAATGAGCAGTTCTTC

j_call: TRBJ2-7
d_call: .
v_call: TRBV9
clone_size: .
cdr3_aa: CASSGGGVGYEQYF
cdr3_nt: TGTGCCAGCAGCGGAGGGGGAGTCGGTTACGAGCAGTACTTC

j_call: TRBJ2-1
d_call: .
v_call: TRBV5-1
clone_size: .
cdr3_aa: CASSLRAYNEQFF
cdr3_nt: TGCGCCAGCAGCCTGAGGGCCTACAATGAGCAGTTCTTC

j_call: TRBJ2-5
d_call: .
v_call: TRBV29-1
clone_size: .
cdr3_aa: CSVDGIGFQETQYF
cdr3_nt: TGCAGCGTTGATGGCATAGGGTTCCAAGAGACCCAGTACTTC

j_call: TRBJ2-3
d_call: TRBD2
v_call: TRBV4-1
clone_size: .
cdr3_aa: CASSQLGLAGGPGTDTQYF
cdr3_nt: TGCGCCAGCAGCCAATTGGGACTAGCGGGAGGGCCCGGCACAGATACGCAGTATTTT